This entry describes one TCR beta chain. Its antigen is unidentified. The data were obtained in a study of beta chain features in type 1 diabetes. Every isolated RNA sample was fully reverse transcribed, so sequencing captured expressed TCRB transcripts. The protocol was immunoSEQ multiplex PCR, while the TCRdb copy is restricted to in-frame clones and leaves out a portion. The sample carries approximately 400,000 clones, less than 15% recorded once. Study conclusions and caveats: Moderate yet significant TCRB CDR3 shortening was seen in Type 1 diabetes patients in all four CD4+ subsets.

Markers CD45RO/CCR7/CD25/CD127/CD95/CD27 served to sort CD4+ naive, central memory, regulatory and stem cell-like memory cells. In germline, CDR1 is SGHTA, CDR2 FQGNSA. Germline trimming cut 5 bases from V and 0 bases from J; bases unmatched to any gene: 5. This CDR3 is built from 16 residues. Specimen: naive CD4+ T cells from blood. The receptor comes from a woman between 18 and 29 years old in good health. The chain joins TRBV7-2 to TRBJ2-2; TRBD2 agrees at 8 bases. The CDR3 protein is CASSTRGLANTGELFF. The CDR3 nucleotides are TGTGCCAGCAGCACACGGGGACTAGCGAACACCGGGGAGCTGTTTTTT. Full variable domain (outside the CDR3, taken from reference TRBV7-2 and TRBJ2-2): GAGVSQSPSNKVTEKGKDVELRCDPISGHTALYWYRQSLGQGLEFLIYFQGNSAPDKSGLPSDRFSAERTGGSVSTLTIQRTQQEDSAVYLCASSTRGLANTGELFFGEGSRLTVL.